The clone carrying this T cell receptor (beta chain) occurred many times. The data stem from a study of T cells in Graves' hyperthyroidism and ophthalmopathy. The CDR3 is 17 residues long. TCR beta CDR3 region amplification was performed from RNA transcripts. An initial round of RT-PCR targeting the TCR CDR3 relied on the HTBI primer set. TCRdb used MiXCR to reprocess the multiplex PCR reads, holding one entry per CDR3 protein. The sample records under 350,000 distinct CDR3 sequences, about 14% being singletons. This chain joins TRBV3-2 and TRBJ2-3. TRBV3-2 counts as a pseudogene. The clonotype was recovered from a woman aged 25-40 years with Graves' hyperthyroidism that later progressed to Graves' ophthalmopathy. Sequencing was carried out using blood. For the CDR3, the DNA is TGTGCCAGCAGCCGCGTACTTCACGGCGGCAGCGCAGATACGCAGTATTTT. This sequence encodes CASSRVLHGGSADTQYF.